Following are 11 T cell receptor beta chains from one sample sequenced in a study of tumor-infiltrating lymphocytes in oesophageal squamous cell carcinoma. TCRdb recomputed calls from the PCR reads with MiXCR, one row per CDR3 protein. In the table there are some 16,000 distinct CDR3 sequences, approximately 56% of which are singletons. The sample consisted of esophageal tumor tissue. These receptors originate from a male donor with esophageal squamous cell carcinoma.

The CDR3 loop reads CASSGRGSSYNEQFF. In DNA form, the CDR3 reads TGTGCCAGCAGCGGCAGGGGATCCTCCTACAATGAGCAGTTCTTC. This chain links TRBV7-8 with TRBJ2-1, with D possibly being TRBD1 (6 bases). The germline V and J ends were trimmed by 5 bases and 0 bases, with 11 bases remaining between them. Germline V gene lookup returns CDR1 SGHVS and CDR2 FQNEAQ. The CDR3 is 15 residues long.

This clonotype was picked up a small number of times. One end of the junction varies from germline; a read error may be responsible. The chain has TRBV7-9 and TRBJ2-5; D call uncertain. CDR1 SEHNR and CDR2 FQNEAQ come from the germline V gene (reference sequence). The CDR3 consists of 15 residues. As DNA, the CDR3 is TGTGCCAGCAGCTTAGTTGACCTTCCTTTGGGATCGGATAACTTC. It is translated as CASSLVDLPLGSDNF.

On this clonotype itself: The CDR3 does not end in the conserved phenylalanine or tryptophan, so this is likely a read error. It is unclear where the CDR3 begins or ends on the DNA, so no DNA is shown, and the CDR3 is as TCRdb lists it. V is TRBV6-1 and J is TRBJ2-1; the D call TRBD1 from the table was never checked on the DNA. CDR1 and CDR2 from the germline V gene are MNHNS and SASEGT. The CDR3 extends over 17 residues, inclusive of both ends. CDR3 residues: CASSEGPGVVYGYTFGS.

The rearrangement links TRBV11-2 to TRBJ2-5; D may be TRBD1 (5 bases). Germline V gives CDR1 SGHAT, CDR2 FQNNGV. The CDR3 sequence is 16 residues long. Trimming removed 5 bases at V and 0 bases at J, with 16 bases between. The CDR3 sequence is CASSQPGNWYQETQYF. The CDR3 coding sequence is TGTGCCAGCAGCCAGCCAGGGAATTGGTACCAAGAGACCCAGTACTTC.

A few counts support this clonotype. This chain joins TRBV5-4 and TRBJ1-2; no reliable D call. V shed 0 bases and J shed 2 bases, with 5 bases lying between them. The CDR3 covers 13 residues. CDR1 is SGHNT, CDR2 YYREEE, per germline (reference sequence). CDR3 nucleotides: TGTGCCAGCAGCTTGGTTGAGAACTATGGCTACACCTTC. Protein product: CASSLVENYGYTF. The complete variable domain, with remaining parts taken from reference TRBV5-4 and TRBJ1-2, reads ETGVTQSPTHLIKTRGQQVTLRCSSQSGHNTVSWYQQALGQGPQFIFQYYREEENGRGNFPPRFSGLQFPNYSSELNVNALELDDSALYLCASSLVENYGYTFGSGTRLTVV.

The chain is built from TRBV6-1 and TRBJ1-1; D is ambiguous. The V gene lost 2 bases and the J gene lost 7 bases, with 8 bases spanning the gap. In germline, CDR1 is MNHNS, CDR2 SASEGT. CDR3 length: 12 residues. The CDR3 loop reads CASSERSFEAFF. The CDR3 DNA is TGTGCCAGCAGTGAAAGAAGTTTTGAAGCTTTCTTT.

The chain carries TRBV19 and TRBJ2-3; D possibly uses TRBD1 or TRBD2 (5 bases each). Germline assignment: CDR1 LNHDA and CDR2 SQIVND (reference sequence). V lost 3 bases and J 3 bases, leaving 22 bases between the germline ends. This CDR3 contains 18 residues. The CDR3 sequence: CASSIAQAGLARTDTQYF. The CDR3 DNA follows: TGTGCCAGTAGTATTGCACAGGCGGGTCTAGCTCGGACAGATACGCAGTATTTT.

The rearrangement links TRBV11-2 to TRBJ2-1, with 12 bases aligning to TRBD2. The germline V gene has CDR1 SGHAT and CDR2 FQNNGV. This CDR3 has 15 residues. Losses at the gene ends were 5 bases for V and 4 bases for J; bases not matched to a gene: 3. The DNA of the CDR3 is TGTGCCAGCAGCCCTCTAGCGGGGGGGTACAATGAGCAGTTCTTC. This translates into CASSPLAGGYNEQFF.

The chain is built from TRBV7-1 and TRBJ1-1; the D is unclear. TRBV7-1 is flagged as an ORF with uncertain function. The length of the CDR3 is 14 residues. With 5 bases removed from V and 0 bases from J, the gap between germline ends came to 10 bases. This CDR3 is CASSPARMNTEAFF. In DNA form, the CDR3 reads TGTGCCAGCAGCCCCGCCCGGATGAACACTGAAGCTTTCTTT.

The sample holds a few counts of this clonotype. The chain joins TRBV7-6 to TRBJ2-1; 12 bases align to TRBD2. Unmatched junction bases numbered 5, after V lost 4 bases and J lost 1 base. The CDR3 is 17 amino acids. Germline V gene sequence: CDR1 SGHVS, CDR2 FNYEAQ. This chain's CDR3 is CASSYTSGGWSYNEQFF. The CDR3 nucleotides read TGTGCCAGCAGCTATACTAGCGGGGGGTGGTCCTACAATGAGCAGTTCTTC.

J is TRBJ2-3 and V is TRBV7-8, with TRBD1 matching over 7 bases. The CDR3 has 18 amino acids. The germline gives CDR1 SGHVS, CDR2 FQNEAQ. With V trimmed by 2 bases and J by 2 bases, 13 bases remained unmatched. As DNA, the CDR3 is TGTGCCAGCAGCTTACCCGAGACCGGGACAGAATACACAGATACGCAGTATTTT. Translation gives CASSLPETGTEYTDTQYF.